This is a list of T cell receptor beta chains from one sample in a study of blood T cell repertoires in COVID-19. Sequencing was performed with immunoSEQ multiplex PCR; in TCRdb, only in-frame clones are kept and a portion is missing. The sample carries about 100,000 clones, 84% recorded once. Source material: peripheral blood. These receptors all come from a human donor in a cohort sampled during active COVID-19. The CDR3 runs from the conserved cysteine through the conserved F or W. D genes are given only for firm matches. A clone size is listed for some rows: how often the clone was seen (once, few, many), or a class if it is expanded.

v_call,clone_size,j_call,d_call,cdr3_nt,cdr3_aa
TRBV10-3,-,TRBJ1-1,TRBD1,TGTGCCATCAGTGAATCCCCGGGACAGACTACGGAAGCTTTCTTT,CAISESPGQTTEAFF
TRBV28,-,TRBJ2-1,-,TGTGCCAGCAGTTTTAGGCGGGACTCCTACAATGAGCAGTTCTTC,CASSFRRDSYNEQFF
TRBV5-1,-,TRBJ2-3,-,TGCGCCAGCAGGGCGGGACAGAGCACAGATACGCAGTATTTT,CASRAGQSTDTQYF
TRBV6-5,once,TRBJ2-7,-,TGTGCCAGCAGGCCTGGACAGCTAACCTACGAGCAGTACTTC,CASRPGQLTYEQYF
TRBV29-1,few,TRBJ2-3,-,TGCAGCGTCTCCGGGGGTTTTGGTACAGATACGCAGTATTTT,CSVSGGFGTDTQYF
TRBV29-1,-,TRBJ1-2,TRBD1,TGCAGCGTGGGACAGGGGGGAGAGGTCTACACCTTC,CSVGQGGEVYTF
TRBV28,-,TRBJ1-5,TRBD1,TGTGCCAGCAGTTTCCGACGACAGGGGAGGATCCAGCCCCAGCATTTT,CASSFRRQGRIQPQHF
TRBV7-2,-,TRBJ2-2,TRBD2,TGTGCCAGCACGGGACTAGCGAACACCGGGGAGCTGTTTTTT,CASTGLANTGELFF
TRBV28,once,TRBJ2-2,-,TGTGCCAGCCCCCGGGTTAGACGAGACACCGGGGAGCTGTTTTTT,CASPRVRRDTGELFF
TRBV14,-,TRBJ2-1,TRBD2,TGTGCCAGCAGCCAACTAGCGGGAGGATCCTACAATGAGCAGTTCTTC,CASSQLAGGSYNEQFF
TRBV18,-,TRBJ1-2,TRBD1,TGTGCCAGCTCACCACCGACGGGCTCGGACAGGGCGAACTATGGCTACACCTTC,CASSPPTGSDRANYGYTF
TRBV15,once,TRBJ2-5,-,TGTGCCACCAGCAGGGGGGGAGAGCAAGAGACCCAGTACTTC,CATSRGGEQETQYF
TRBV7-2,-,TRBJ2-1,-,TGTGCCAGCAGCTCATCAACAGTTGGTGAGCAGTTCTTC,CASSSSTVGEQFF
TRBV19,-,TRBJ2-5,-,TGTGCCAGTAGTATAGTCGGGGGAGCGCGGGAGACCCAGTACTTC,CASSIVGGARETQYF
TRBV7-2,-,TRBJ2-1,-,TGTGCCAGCAGCTCAACGGGAGCCCAACTATCCTACAATGAGCAGTTCTTC,CASSSTGAQLSYNEQFF
TRBV19,few,TRBJ2-1,TRBD2,TGTGCCAGTAGAGTCCAGTTGTGGGAGGGGAATGAGCAGTTCTTC,CASRVQLWEGNEQFF
TRBV9,-,TRBJ1-2,-,TGTGCCAGCAGCGCTAGTTATGGCTACACCTTC,CASSASYGYTF
TRBV5-4,-,TRBJ2-1,TRBD2,TGTGCCAGCAGCTTGGGCGGCGGGAGGACCTACAATGAGCAGTTCTTC,CASSLGGGRTYNEQFF